The TCR beta chain described here comes from a study of immune evolution from preneoplasia to lung adenocarcinoma. The V and J ends lost 0 bases and 1 base respectively, with 8 bases between them. Germline V gene lookup returns CDR1 SGHRS and CDR2 YFSETQ. This CDR3 has 15 residues. Here immunoSEQ multiplex PCR was the method, and the copy in TCRdb shows in-frame clones only, minus some. The data hold a few thousand clones, with roughly 85% observed a single time. Patient tissue came from resections in Japan or China, 2014–2017. With regard to this clone: The antigen remains unidentified.

Study outcomes and limitations: Later-stage lesions seemingly showed higher T cell density and diversity than normal lung. Normal lung had the highest top T cell clone frequencies.

The sequence was collected from a person between 55 and 69 years old with lung adenocarcinoma. The chain combines TRBV5-1 with TRBJ1-3; unclear D gene. Sequencing input: FFPE normal lung tissue adjacent to the tumor. Written as DNA, the CDR3 is TGCGCCAGCAGCTTGGCCCATAATTCTGGAAACACCATATATTTT. Translated, it gives CASSLAHNSGNTIYF.